The sequence of this T cell receptor beta chain was determined in a study of T cells in Graves' hyperthyroidism and ophthalmopathy. The investigators amplified TCR beta CDR3 regions from RNA transcripts. First-round RT-PCR targeting the TCR CDR3 was performed with the HTBI primer set. TCRdb processed the multiplex PCR reads anew with MiXCR; each CDR3 protein has one entry. The table includes some 250,000 distinct CDR3 sequences, about 16% detected once. This clonotype was detected a few times. The antigen remains unidentified. Germline loops: CDR1 MGHRA, CDR2 YSYEKL. Trimming removed 0 bases from V and 0 bases from J, with 18 bases in between. This CDR3 has 19 amino acids. Subjects aged 18 to 65 presented with newly diagnosed hyperthyroidism of less than 2 months' duration. Extraction of PBMCs used 9 to 10 ml of fresh peripheral blood. Whole-study results and caveats: Ophthalmopathy was separated from stable hyperthyroidism by a 13 V-J model.

V and J are TRBV4-1 and TRBJ1-5; D not certain. The sequence derives from a woman aged 45-59 years with Graves' hyperthyroidism that later progressed to Graves' ophthalmopathy. Sequenced sample: blood. The CDR3 loop is CASSQDSWAQPYSNQPQHF. In nucleotides, the CDR3 is TGCGCCAGCAGCCAAGATAGTTGGGCACAACCCTATAGCAATCAGCCCCAGCATTTT.